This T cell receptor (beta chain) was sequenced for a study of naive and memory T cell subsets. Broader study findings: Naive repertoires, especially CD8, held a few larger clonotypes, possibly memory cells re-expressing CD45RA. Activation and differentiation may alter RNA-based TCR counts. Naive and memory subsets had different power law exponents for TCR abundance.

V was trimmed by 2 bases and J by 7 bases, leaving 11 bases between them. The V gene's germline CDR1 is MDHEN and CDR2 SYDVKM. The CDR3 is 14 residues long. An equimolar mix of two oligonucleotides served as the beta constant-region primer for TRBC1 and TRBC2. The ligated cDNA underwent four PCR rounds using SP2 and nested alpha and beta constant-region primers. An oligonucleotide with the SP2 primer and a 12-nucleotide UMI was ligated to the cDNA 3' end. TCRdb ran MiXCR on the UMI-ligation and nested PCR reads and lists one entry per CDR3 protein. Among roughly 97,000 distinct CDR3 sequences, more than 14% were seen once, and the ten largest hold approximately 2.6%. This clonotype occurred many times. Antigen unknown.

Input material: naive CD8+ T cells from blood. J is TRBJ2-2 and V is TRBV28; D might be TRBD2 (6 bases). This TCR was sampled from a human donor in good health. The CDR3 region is CASSLGGTLGELFF. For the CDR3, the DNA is TGTGCCAGCAGTTTAGGGGGGACCCTCGGGGAGCTGTTTTTT.